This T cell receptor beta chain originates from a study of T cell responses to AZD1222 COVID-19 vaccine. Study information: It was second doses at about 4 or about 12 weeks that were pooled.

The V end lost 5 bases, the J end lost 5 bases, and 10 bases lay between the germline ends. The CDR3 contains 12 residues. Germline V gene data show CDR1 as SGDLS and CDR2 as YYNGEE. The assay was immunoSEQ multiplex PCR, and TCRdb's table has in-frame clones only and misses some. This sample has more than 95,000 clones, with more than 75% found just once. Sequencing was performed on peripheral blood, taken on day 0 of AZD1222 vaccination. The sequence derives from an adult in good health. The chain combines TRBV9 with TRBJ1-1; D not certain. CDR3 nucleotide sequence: TGTGCCAGCAGAGATCCCCAAACTGAAGCTTTCTTT. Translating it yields CASRDPQTEAFF.